These 16 T cell receptor beta chains share one sample of origin, sequenced in a study of patients and donors after allogeneic stem cell transplantation. TCRdb analysed the RT-PCR reads with MiXCR anew, one entry per CDR3 protein. The data show around 240,000 distinct CDR3 sequences, with 14% seen just once and around 10% held by the top ten. Sample: blood, either unsorted or a sorted T cell fraction (not recorded which). All receptors come from a human donor who was either an allogeneic HSCT recipient or a stem cell or donor lymphocyte infusion donor (not recorded which). It is not recorded whose cells these are; they may come from a transplant donor.

This clonotype was recorded a few times. This chain uses TRBV12-3 or TRBV12-4 with TRBJ2-7; the D gene is possibly TRBD2 (5 bases). V was shortened by 11 bases and J by 6 bases, with 17 bases between the two germline ends. This CDR3 has 12 residues. CDR3 sequence reads: CASGREESEQYF. The CDR3, as DNA: TGTGCCTCGGGCCGGGAAGAGAGCGAGCAGTACTTC.

This clonotype was observed many times. This chain links TRBV7-8 with TRBJ1-1; D gene unclear. CDR1 is SGHVS, CDR2 FQNEAQ, per germline. Trimming pared 0 bases from V and 5 bases from J, leaving 13 bases between. CDR3 length equals 15 residues. CDR3 nucleotides: TGTGCCAGCAGCTTAGCGGCAGGAGGTAGGACTGAAGCTTTCTTT. This gives the protein CASSLAAGGRTEAFF.

Many counts were recorded for this clonotype. The rearrangement links TRBV20-1 to TRBJ2-7; 7 bases are a match to TRBD1. Germline V CDR1 and CDR2: DFQATT, SNEGSKA (reference sequence). The V and J ends lost 5 bases and 5 bases, in that order; junction bases with no gene match: 12. The length of the CDR3 is 14 residues. The CDR3 sequence: CSARTGGTVHEQYF. CDR3 DNA sequence: TGCAGTGCTCGGACAGGTGGAACGGTCCACGAGCAGTACTTC.

This sequence joins TRBV5-1 and TRBJ2-7; 10 positions match TRBD2. CDR1 is SGHRS, CDR2 YFSETQ, per germline. V shed 4 bases and J 7 bases; nucleotides not matched to a gene: 8. This CDR3 comprises 14 residues. The CDR3 spells CASSPLAGVWEQYF. The CDR3 bases are TGCGCCAGCAGCCCCCTAGCGGGAGTCTGGGAGCAGTACTTC.

The sample holds a few counts of this clonotype. The rearrangement uses TRBV12-5 and TRBJ2-7, with 10 bases fitting TRBD2. The V segment lost 7 bases and the J segment 3 bases; nucleotides outside the gene matches: 3. The CDR3 extends over 13 amino acids. Per the germline V gene, CDR1 is LGHNT and CDR2 is FRNRAP. The CDR3 here is CASVASGSYEQYF. CDR3 nucleotide sequence: TGTGCTAGTGTGGCTAGCGGGAGCTACGAGCAGTACTTC.

The V and J genes are TRBV9 and TRBJ2-6; D gene unclear. V was cut by 1 base and J by 0 bases, with 5 bases left in between. Germline V gene data show CDR1 as SGDLS and CDR2 as YYNGEE. The CDR3 contains 15 residues. CDR3 coding DNA: TGTGCCAGCAGCGTAACGGGCTCTGGGGCCAACGTCCTGACTTTC. Amino acid sequence: CASSVTGSGANVLTF.

The chain employs TRBV5-1 and TRBJ2-7; 8 nucleotides align to TRBD1. Germline V gene sequence: CDR1 SGHRS, CDR2 YFSETQ. With V trimmed by 4 bases and J by 4 bases, 7 bases remained unmatched. The CDR3 consists of 14 residues. In DNA form, the CDR3 reads TGCGCCAGCAGCCTCCAGGGGGCTTTATACGAGCAGTACTTC. Protein product: CASSLQGALYEQYF.

This rearrangement joins TRBV14 to TRBJ2-7, with 10 positions matching TRBD1. The germline V gene has CDR1 SGHDN and CDR2 FVKESK. Trimming cost V 1 base and J 7 bases; bases outside gene matches: 7. The CDR3 length is 15 residues. CDR3 amino acids: CASSQAGQGTGEQYF. For the CDR3, the DNA is TGTGCCAGCAGCCAAGCGGGACAGGGGACGGGAGAGCAGTACTTC.

The genes are TRBV11-2 and TRBJ2-5; D gene uncertain. V was shortened by 0 bases and J by 0 bases, with 8 bases between the two germline ends. The length of the CDR3 is 15 residues. Germline V gene data show CDR1 as SGHAT and CDR2 as FQNNGV. CDR3 in DNA: TGTGCCAGCAGCTTAGATGGCCAGTACCAAGAGACCCAGTACTTC. Translation gives CASSLDGQYQETQYF. Variable domain in full (rest from reference TRBV11-2 and TRBJ2-5): EAGVAQSPRYKIIEKRQSVAFWCNPISGHATLYWYQQILGQGPKLLIQFQNNGVVDDSQLPKDRFSAERLKGVDSTLKIQPAKLEDSAVYLCASSLDGQYQETQYFGPGTRLLVL.

In this sample, this clonotype turned up many times. In DNA, the CDR3 is TGTGCCAGCAGAGTATCCGGGACAGGGTATGTTGCTTTCTTT. Amino acids: CASRVSGTGYVAFF. The chain links TRBV12-3 or TRBV12-4 to TRBJ1-1; 9 bases fit TRBD1. The CDR3 sequence is 14 residues long. V dropped 6 bases and J dropped 11; count of bases not matched to a gene: 13.

The V and J genes are TRBV4-3 and TRBJ1-4, with D perhaps matching TRBD1 (6 bases). CDR1 is LGHNA and CDR2 is YSLEER in the germline V gene. Trimming removed 3 bases at V and 8 bases at J, with 16 bases between. The CDR3 loop spans 15 amino acids. The CDR3 loop reads CASSQGDNRGEKLFF. The CDR3, as DNA: TGCGCCAGCAGCCAGGGGGACAACCGGGGGGAAAAACTGTTTTTT.

The chain combines TRBV20-1 with TRBJ1-5, with D possibly being TRBD1 (5 bases). The germline V gene has CDR1 DFQATT and CDR2 SNEGSKA (reference sequence). The CDR3 loop spans 16 amino acids. V was shortened by 2 bases and J by 6 bases, with 20 bases between the two germline ends. This CDR3 reads CSARLGRGIGVQPQHF. For the CDR3, the DNA is TGCAGTGCTAGATTGGGGCGGGGTATTGGTGTTCAGCCCCAGCATTTT.

The V call is TRBV3-1, the J call TRBJ2-5; D unresolved. V was clipped by 0 bases and J by 2 bases, with 7 bases between them. Germline CDR1 reads LGHDT; CDR2 reads YNNKEL (reference sequence). The CDR3 is 14 residues long. Here the CDR3 reads CASSQDTVQETQYF. CDR3 coding DNA: TGTGCCAGCAGCCAAGACACAGTACAAGAGACCCAGTACTTC.

This clonotype appeared many times. The chain is built from TRBV6-2 or TRBV6-3 and TRBJ2-1, with D perhaps matching TRBD1 (6 bases). The CDR3 consists of 13 residues. The germline CDR1 and CDR2 sequences are MNHEY and SVGEGT. V was pared by 6 bases and J by 3 bases, with 9 bases between. This CDR3 reads CASSQDSYNEQFF. In nucleotides, the CDR3 is TGTGCCAGCAGCCAGGACAGCTACAATGAGCAGTTCTTC.

This clonotype was detected many times. The chain combines TRBV4-1 with TRBJ2-7; 11 nucleotides agree with TRBD2. This CDR3 contains 15 residues. V shed 2 bases, J shed 2 bases, and the junction held 2 bases outside the gene matches. CDR1 and CDR2 from the germline V gene are MGHRA and YSYEKL. The CDR3 region has the DNA TGCGCCAGCAGCCAATCTAGCGGGGGGACCTACGAGCAGTACTTC. Translating gives CASSQSSGGTYEQYF.

This clonotype was counted between two and nine times. J is TRBJ1-1 and V is TRBV7-8; D not certain. The CDR3 runs to 15 residues. Germline values: CDR1 SGHVS, CDR2 FQNEAQ. With 5 bases removed from V and 1 base from J, the gap between germline ends came to 14 bases. The CDR3 sequence is CASSPGVGRNTEAFF. CDR3 sequence (DNA): TGTGCCAGCAGCCCCGGAGTCGGGAGGAACACTGAAGCTTTCTTT.